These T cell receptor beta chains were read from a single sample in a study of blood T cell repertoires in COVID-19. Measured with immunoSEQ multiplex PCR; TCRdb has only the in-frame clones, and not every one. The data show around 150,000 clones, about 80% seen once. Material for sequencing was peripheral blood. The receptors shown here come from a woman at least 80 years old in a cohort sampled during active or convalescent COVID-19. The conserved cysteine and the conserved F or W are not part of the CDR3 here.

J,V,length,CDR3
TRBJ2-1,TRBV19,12,ASSIKDGGNEQF
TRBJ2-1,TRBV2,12,ASRAGGFYNEQF
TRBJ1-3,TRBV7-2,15,ASSARTGANSGNTIY
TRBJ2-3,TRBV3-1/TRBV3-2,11,ASSPRGSDTQY
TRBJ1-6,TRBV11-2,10,ASSPYNSPLH
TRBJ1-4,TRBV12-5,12,ASGPDRLNEKLF
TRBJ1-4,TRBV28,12,ASSLGGTAEKLF
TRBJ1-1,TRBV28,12,ASSLRSGFSEAF
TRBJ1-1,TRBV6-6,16,ASSRGQGAFSANTEAF
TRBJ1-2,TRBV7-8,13,ASSLVSGGGYGYT
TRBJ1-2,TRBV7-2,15,ASSSQPGQGTSYGYT
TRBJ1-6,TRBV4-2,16,ASTQALVGDSYNSPLH
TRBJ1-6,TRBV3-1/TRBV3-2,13,ASSLTGTGTSPLH
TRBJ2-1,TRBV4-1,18,ASSQEERLLAASSYNEQF
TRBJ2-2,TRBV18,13,ASSPGTANTGELF
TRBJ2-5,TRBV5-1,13,ASSLFGGDQETQY
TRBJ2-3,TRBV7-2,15,ASSRTSGARSTDTQY
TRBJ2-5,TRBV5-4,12,ASSLGGGWETQY
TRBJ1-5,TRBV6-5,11,ASRGTGDQPQH
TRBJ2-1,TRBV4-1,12,ASSHLAGDNEQF
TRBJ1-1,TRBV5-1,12,ASSQGQGETEAF
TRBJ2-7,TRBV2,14,ASKLTPRTGSYEQY
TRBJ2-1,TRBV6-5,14,ASSSDLAGGLYEQF
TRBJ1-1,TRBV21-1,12,ASSTVGGNTEAF
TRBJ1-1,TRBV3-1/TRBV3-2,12,ASSQGGTAVEAF
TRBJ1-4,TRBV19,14,ASSLRQGTANEKLF
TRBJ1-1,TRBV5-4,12,ASSLVGASTEAF
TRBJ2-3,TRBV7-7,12,ASSAGLAKDTQY
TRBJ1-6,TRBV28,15,ASSPTGFGSYNSPLH
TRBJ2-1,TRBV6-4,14,ASSDSRFEGQNEQF
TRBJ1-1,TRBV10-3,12,AISESQGDTEAF
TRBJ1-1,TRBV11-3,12,ASSLGQENTEAF